The 2 T cell receptor beta chains below come from one sample, sequenced in a study of cytomegalovirus exposure and HLA in healthy donors (dated by TCRdb to about 2017). The receptor library was made with the immunoSEQ multiplex PCR assay. For the multiplex PCR, a mixture combining 60 forward primers for TCR Vbeta segments and 13 reverse primers for TCR Jbeta segments was used. TCRdb holds this immuneACCESS table with in-frame rearrangements only. Some clones are missing; in checked studies, unresolved V genes explain under half, and the rest has no known cause. The sample data list 100,000 to 120,000 clones, and roughly 80% of these were observed just once. Of the sample, approximately 6.9% falls within the top ten clones. Sequencing input: PBMCs. The source of these receptors is a man aged 25-45 years in good health and CMV-seropositive.

The J gene is TRBJ2-5, the V gene TRBV6-5; TRBD2 aligns across 10 bases. The CDR3 contains 15 residues. Germline-derived CDR1 and CDR2 are MNHEY and SVGAGI. Germline trimming cut 4 bases from V and 5 bases from J; bases unmatched to any gene: 7. CDR3 amino acids: CASSFERTSGETQYF. Here the CDR3 DNA reads TGTGCCAGCAGTTTCGAGAGGACTAGCGGTGAGACCCAGTACTTC.

The chain employs TRBV6-1 and TRBJ1-2, with D perhaps matching TRBD1 (6 bases). From germline, CDR1 is MNHNS and CDR2 SASEGT. This CDR3 is built from 15 residues. Trimming stripped 3 bases from V and 4 bases from J, with 15 bases between. CDR3 sequence: CASSDAPGQIYGYTF. The CDR3 nucleotides read TGTGCCAGCAGTGACGCTCCTGGACAGATCTATGGCTACACCTTC.